This T cell receptor beta chain was retrieved from a study of blood T cell repertoires in COVID-19. Original analysis: The assay estimated nucleated cells by amplifying reference gene primers. Generated by immunoSEQ multiplex PCR, the TCRdb table keeps only in-frame clones and is missing some. The DNA was the basis for D and trimming; V, J and clone size are from that table. Of 200,000 to 250,000 clones listed, around 87% are singletons. Ages ranged from roughly 18 to 95 years, with residence in fewer than 25 US areas. The study assigned cohorts using participant-reported clinical history. Trimming stripped 5 bases from V and 3 bases from J, with 17 bases between. Per the germline V gene, CDR1 is MDHEN and CDR2 is SYDVKM. CDR3 length equals 16 residues.

The source of this sequence is a man aged 25 to 45 in a cohort exposed to, infected with or recovered from COVID-19 (not recorded which). Material: PBMCs or T cells enriched from blood (not recorded which). The gene calls are TRBV28 and TRBJ2-1, with TRBD2 as a possible D gene (6 bases). The CDR3 nucleotides read TGTGCCAGCAGTCCCCGGAGTAGCGGAAACTACAATGAGCAGTTCTTC. Translating it yields CASSPRSSGNYNEQFF.